This entry lists 2 T cell receptor beta chains sequenced from one sample in a study of beta chain features in type 1 diabetes. Expressed TCRB transcripts were sequenced, since all the RNA that had been isolated was reverse transcribed. Libraries were prepared by immunoSEQ multiplex PCR; TCRdb keeps only in-frame clonotypes and omits some of them. The table includes over 650,000 clones, roughly 13% detected once. Study-wide points: Among patients with Type 1 diabetes, TCRB CDR3s were moderately but significantly shorter in every one of the four CD4+ subsets.

These TCRs are of unknown antigen specificity. Sequenced input: naive CD4+ T cells from blood. The origin of the receptors is a man aged 18 to 30 with type 1 diabetes.

This clone was detected only a few times. The chain recombines TRBV6-5 with TRBJ1-2; no definite D call. The V end was cut by 2 bases, the J end by 1 base, with 5 bases between. The CDR3 is 13 amino acids. Per germline, CDR1 MNHEY and CDR2 SVGAGI. The CDR3: CASSYRDNYGYTF. In nucleotides, the CDR3 is TGTGCCAGCAGTTACAGGGATAACTATGGCTACACCTTC.

This clone was recorded a few times. V usage is TRBV29-1 and J usage is TRBJ1-4; D possibly corresponds to TRBD1 (5 bases). V was cut by 4 bases and J by 7 bases, with 13 bases left in between. Germline V gene lookup returns CDR1 SQVTM and CDR2 ANQGSEA. The length of the CDR3 is 13 residues. The CDR3 nucleotides read TGCAGCGTTGCCAGGGAGGCGGGTGAAAAACTGTTTTTT. Translating it yields CSVAREAGEKLFF.